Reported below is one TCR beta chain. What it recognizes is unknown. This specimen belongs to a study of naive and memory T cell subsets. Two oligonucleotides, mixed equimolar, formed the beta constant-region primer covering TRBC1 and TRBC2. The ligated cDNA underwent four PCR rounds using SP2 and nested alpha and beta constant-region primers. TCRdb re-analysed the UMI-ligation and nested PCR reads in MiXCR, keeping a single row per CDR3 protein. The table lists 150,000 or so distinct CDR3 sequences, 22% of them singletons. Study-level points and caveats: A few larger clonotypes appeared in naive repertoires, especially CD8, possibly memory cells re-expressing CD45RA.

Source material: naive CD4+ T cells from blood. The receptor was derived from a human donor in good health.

The CDR3 spells CASSALEGYGYTF. The DNA of the CDR3 is TGTGCCAGCAGCGCACTTGAGGGGTATGGCTACACCTTC. V is TRBV9 and J is TRBJ1-2; tentative D call: TRBD1 (5 bases). The CDR3 consists of 13 residues. CDR1 and CDR2 (germline): SGDLS, YYNGEE. The V end was cut by 3 bases, the J end by 5 bases, with 11 bases between.